A selection of T cell receptor beta chains follows, all from one sample in a study of CXCR3-negative and CXCR3-positive naive CD8 T cells. Using the 5' RACE reads, TCRdb records one entry per CDR3 protein without DNA. In total, the table holds over 95,000 distinct CDR3 sequences. Sequenced sample: naive CXCR3+ CD8+ T cells from blood. These receptors all stem from a human donor in good health. Some clones in this sample may be carry-over from other donors' samples. Both conserved end residues are part of each CDR3.

J	length	V	CDR3
TRBJ2-1	12	TRBV12-3/TRBV12-4	CASTNTRGEQFF
TRBJ2-3	16	TRBV11-3	CASSLYQRGGSDTQYF
TRBJ2-5	14	TRBV27	CASSWASNQETQYF
TRBJ1-5	15	TRBV4-1	CASSQDLAGNQPQHF
TRBJ2-7	14	TRBV7-9	CASSPTGASTQQYF
TRBJ2-1	14	TRBV9	CASSVELASDEQFF
TRBJ2-7	16	TRBV28	CASSFDRATGSPEQYF
TRBJ1-2	17	TRBV7-9	CASSFRVAGRSNYGYTF
TRBJ2-1	15	TRBV10-3	CAISYESRFLNEQFF
TRBJ2-5	15	TRBV11-3	CASSSPDRGWGTQYF
TRBJ2-3	17	TRBV7-8	CASSLVPGEASTDTQYF
TRBJ2-1	17	TRBV9	CASSVGPGGLAYNEQFF
TRBJ2-3	16	TRBV5-6	CASSLLTGTGEGAQYF
TRBJ2-1	13	TRBV13	CASSLFRYNEQFF
TRBJ2-7	16	TRBV27	CASSFNPRALGQEIYF
TRBJ1-1	13	TRBV15	CATRRRGNTEAFF
TRBJ2-1	14	TRBV15	CATTYDASYNEQFF
TRBJ2-1	15	TRBV7-9	CASSFEGGYYNEQFF
TRBJ2-1	15	TRBV12-3/TRBV12-4	CASSFGGGGWNEQFF
TRBJ1-1	13	TRBV6-5	CATAYRVDTEAFF
TRBJ2-1	15	TRBV6-5	CASSYVGTPYNEQFF
TRBJ2-1	11	TRBV29-1	CSVEPTNEQFF
TRBJ2-1	13	TRBV2	CASRKGPYNEQFF
TRBJ1-5	15	TRBV9	CASSVGSARNQPQHF
TRBJ2-7	16	TRBV6-2/TRBV6-3	CASYSDRVAGTYEQYF
TRBJ1-1	14	TRBV7-3	CASSTTGGGTEAFF
TRBJ2-7	14	TRBV19	CASSTGTVSYEQYF
TRBJ1-1	17	TRBV28	CASSLIGPGVMNTEAFF
TRBJ2-5	15	TRBV5-6	CASSLQRGTGETQYF
TRBJ2-5	14	TRBV7-7	CASSPADPPATQYF
TRBJ2-7	13	TRBV12-3/TRBV12-4	CASSTGLAYEQYF
TRBJ2-7	11	TRBV28	CASTRTYEQYF
TRBJ2-1	15	TRBV4-3	CASSQEQRGSYELFF
TRBJ2-5	15	TRBV11-3	CASSPRGSGAETQYF
TRBJ2-5	15	TRBV6-2/TRBV6-3	CATQGAPRAQETQYF
TRBJ2-1	16	TRBV13	CASSWGRGNSYNEQFF
TRBJ2-5	14	TRBV28	CASSQTGIQETQYF
TRBJ2-7	11	TRBV6-1	CASSVLAEQYF
TRBJ2-7	15	TRBV14	CASSQGDSGIYEQYF
TRBJ2-5	18	TRBV9	CASSVGGLSGGVQETQYF
TRBJ1-1	14	TRBV4-1	CASSQGVSYTEAFF
TRBJ2-1	17	TRBV13	CASSSSLTSGGGNEQFF
TRBJ2-1	14	TRBV5-1	CASSLGQIRNEQFF
TRBJ2-1	17	TRBV7-9	CAGRGGNSLGSYNEQFF
TRBJ1-2	17	TRBV7-9	CASSTPSPGQVNYGYTF
TRBJ2-3	15	TRBV12-3/TRBV12-4	CASSLARLGPDTQYF
TRBJ2-1	15	TRBV6-5	CASSILAGGNNEQFF
TRBJ2-1	14	TRBV29-1	CSVSWTSGYNEQFF
TRBJ2-3	18	TRBV7-2	CASSLAQLAGGPRDTQYF
TRBJ2-2	16	TRBV6-6	CASRIRVQGRTGELFF
TRBJ2-5	15	TRBV2	CASTTGRGGEETQYF
TRBJ1-2	13	TRBV7-9	CASSQDRGHGYTF
TRBJ1-1	14	TRBV13	CASSLRGRVTEAFF